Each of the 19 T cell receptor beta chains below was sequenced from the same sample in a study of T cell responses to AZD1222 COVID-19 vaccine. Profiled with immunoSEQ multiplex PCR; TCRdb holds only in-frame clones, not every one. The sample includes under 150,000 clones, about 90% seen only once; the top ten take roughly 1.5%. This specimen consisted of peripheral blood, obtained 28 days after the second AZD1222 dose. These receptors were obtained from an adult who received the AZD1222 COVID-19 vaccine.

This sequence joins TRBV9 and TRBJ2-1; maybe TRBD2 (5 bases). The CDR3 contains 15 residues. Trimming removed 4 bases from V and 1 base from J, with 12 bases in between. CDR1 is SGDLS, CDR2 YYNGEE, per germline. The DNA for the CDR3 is TGTGCCAGCAGCCCCTGGACTGGGTCCTACAATGAGCAGTTCTTC. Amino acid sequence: CASSPWTGSYNEQFF.

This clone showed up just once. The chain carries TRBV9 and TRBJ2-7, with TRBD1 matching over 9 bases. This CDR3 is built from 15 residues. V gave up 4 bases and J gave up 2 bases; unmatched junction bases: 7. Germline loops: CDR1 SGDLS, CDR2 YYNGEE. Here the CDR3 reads CASSPRDRAPYEQYF. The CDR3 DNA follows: TGTGCCAGCAGCCCACGGGACAGGGCACCCTACGAGCAGTACTTC.

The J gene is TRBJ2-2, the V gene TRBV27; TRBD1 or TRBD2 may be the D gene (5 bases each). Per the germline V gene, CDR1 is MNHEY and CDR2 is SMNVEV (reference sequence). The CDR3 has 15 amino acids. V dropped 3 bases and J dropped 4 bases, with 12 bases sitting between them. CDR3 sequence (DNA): TGTGCCAGCAGTTTTGGACAAGCGGTCACCGGGGAGCTGTTTTTT. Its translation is CASSFGQAVTGELFF.

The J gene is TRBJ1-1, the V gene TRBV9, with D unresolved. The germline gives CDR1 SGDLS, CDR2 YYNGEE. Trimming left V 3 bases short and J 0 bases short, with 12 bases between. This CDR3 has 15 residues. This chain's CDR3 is CASSAERTMNTEAFF. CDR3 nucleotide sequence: TGTGCCAGCAGCGCCGAACGTACCATGAACACTGAAGCTTTCTTT.

DNA for the CDR3: TGTGCCAGCAGCCGGGGGGGGACTAGAAGCACCGGGGAGCTGTTTTTT. Protein sequence: CASSRGGTRSTGELFF. This sequence joins TRBV11-3 and TRBJ2-2; 8 bases are a match to TRBD2. Germline CDR1 reads SGHNT; CDR2 reads YENEEA. V trimming: 5 bases; J trimming: 4 bases; junction bases outside the gene matches: 9. The CDR3 has 16 residues.

The CDR3: CASSPSLGQGITAGELFF. The CDR3 DNA sequence: TGTGCCAGCAGCCCTTCGCTTGGACAGGGGATTACCGCCGGGGAGCTGTTTTTT. The V gene is TRBV7-2, the J gene TRBJ2-2, with 9 bases fitting TRBD1. J gave up 6 bases and V 5 bases, and 16 bases lay outside the gene matches. CDR1 and CDR2 (germline): SGHTA, FQGNSA. CDR3 length: 18 amino acids.

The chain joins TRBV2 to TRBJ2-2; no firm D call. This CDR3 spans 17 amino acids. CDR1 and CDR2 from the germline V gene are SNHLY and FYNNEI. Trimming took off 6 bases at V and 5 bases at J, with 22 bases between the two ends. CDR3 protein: CASSPPTVGPRTGELFF. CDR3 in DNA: TGTGCCAGCAGCCCCCCTACCGTGGGCCCAAGGACCGGGGAGCTGTTTTTT. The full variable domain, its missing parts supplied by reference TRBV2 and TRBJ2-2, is EPEVTQTPSHQVTQMGQEVILRCVPISNHLYFYWYRQILGQKVEFLVSFYNNEISEKSEIFDDQFSVERPDGSNFTLKIRSTKLEDSAMYFCASSPPTVGPRTGELFFGEGSRLTVL.

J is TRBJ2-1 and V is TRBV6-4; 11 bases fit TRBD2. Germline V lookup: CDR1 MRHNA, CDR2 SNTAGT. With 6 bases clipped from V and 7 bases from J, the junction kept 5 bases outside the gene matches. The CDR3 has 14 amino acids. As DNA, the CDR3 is TGTGCCAGCAGCAGGGGACTAGCGGCGAATGAGCAGTTCTTC. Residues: CASSRGLAANEQFF.

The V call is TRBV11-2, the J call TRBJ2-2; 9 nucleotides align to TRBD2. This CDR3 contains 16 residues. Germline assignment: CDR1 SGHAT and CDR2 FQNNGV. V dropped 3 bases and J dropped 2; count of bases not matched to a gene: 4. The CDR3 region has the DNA TGTGCCAGCAGCTTCGCGGGAGGGCCAAACACCGGGGAGCTGTTTTTT. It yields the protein CASSFAGGPNTGELFF.

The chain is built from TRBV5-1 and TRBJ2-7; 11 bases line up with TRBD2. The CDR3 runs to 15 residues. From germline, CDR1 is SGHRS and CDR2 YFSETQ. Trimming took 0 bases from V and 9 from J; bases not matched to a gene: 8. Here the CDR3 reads CASSLEELAGVSQYF. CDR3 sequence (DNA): TGCGCCAGCAGCTTGGAGGAACTAGCGGGAGTTTCGCAGTACTTC.

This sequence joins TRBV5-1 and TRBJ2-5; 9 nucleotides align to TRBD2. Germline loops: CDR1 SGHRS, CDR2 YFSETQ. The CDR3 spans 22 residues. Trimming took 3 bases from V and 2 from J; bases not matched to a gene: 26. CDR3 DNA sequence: TGCGCCAGCAGCTCGCGTTTCTACAGCCCTAGCGGGGATCCTACAATTCAAGAGACCCAGTACTTC. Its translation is CASSSRFYSPSGDPTIQETQYF.

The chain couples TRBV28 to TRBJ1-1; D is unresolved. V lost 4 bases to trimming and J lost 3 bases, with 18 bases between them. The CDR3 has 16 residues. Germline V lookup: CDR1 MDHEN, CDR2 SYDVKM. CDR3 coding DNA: TGTGCCAGCAGTTCGACTCGATTGAACAAGGACACTGAAGCTTTCTTT. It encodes CASSSTRLNKDTEAFF. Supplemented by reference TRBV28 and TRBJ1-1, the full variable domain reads DVKVTQSSRYLVKRTGEKVFLECVQDMDHENMFWYRQDPGLGLRLIYFSYDVKMKEKGDIPEGYSVSREKKERFSLILESASTNQTSMYLCASSSTRLNKDTEAFFGQGTRLTVV.

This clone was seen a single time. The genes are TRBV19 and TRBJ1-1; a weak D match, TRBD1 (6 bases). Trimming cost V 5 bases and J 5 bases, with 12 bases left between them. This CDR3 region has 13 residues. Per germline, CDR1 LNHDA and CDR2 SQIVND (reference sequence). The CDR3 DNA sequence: TGTGCCAGTAGTGAGGGGGTGCTGACTGAAGCTTTCTTT. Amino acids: CASSEGVLTEAFF.

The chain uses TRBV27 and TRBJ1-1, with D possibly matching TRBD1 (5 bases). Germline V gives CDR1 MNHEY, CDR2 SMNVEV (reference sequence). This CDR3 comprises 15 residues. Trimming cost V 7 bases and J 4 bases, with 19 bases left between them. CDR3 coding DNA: TGTGCCAGCACCCGGGATATGCAGGGCGGCACTGAAGCTTTCTTT. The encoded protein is CASTRDMQGGTEAFF.

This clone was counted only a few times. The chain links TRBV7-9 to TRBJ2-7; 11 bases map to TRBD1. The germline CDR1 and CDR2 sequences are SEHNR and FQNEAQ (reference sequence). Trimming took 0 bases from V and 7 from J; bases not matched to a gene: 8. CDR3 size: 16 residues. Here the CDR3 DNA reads TGTGCCAGCAGCTTAGCTGGGACAGGGGGTAAGAGAGAGCAGTACTTC. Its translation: CASSLAGTGGKREQYF. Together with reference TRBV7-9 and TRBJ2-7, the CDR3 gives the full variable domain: DTGVSQNPRHKITKRGQNVTFRCDPISEHNRLYWYRQTLGQGPEFLTYFQNEAQLEKSRLLSDRFSAERPKGSFSTLEIQRTEQGDSAMYLCASSLAGTGGKREQYFGPGTRLTVT.

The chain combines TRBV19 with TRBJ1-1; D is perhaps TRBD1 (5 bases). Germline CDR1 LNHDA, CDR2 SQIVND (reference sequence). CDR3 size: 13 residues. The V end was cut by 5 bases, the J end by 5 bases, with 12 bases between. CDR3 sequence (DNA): TGTGCCAGTAGTCCCCGGGACTATACTGAAGCTTTCTTT. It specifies CASSPRDYTEAFF. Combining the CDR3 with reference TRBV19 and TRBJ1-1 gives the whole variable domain DGGITQSPKYLFRKEGQNVTLSCEQNLNHDAMYWYRQDPGQGLRLIYYSQIVNDFQKGDIAEGYSVSREKKESFPLTVTSAQKNPTAFYLCASSPRDYTEAFFGQGTRLTVV.

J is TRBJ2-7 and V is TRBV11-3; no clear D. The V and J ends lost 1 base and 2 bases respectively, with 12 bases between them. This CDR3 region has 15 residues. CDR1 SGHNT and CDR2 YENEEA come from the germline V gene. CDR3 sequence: CASSLGGDVTYEQYF. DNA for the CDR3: TGTGCCAGCAGCTTAGGTGGAGATGTGACCTACGAGCAGTACTTC.

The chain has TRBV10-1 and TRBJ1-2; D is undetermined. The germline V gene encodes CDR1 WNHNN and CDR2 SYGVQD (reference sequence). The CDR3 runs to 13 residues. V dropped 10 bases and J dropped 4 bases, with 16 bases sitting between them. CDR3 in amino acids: CATSAGPSYGYTF. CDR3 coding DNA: TGCGCCACCTCTGCAGGACCGTCCTATGGCTACACCTTC.

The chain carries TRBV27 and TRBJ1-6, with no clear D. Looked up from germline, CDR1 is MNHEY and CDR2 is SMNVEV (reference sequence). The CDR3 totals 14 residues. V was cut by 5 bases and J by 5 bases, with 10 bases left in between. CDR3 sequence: CASSPAENNSPLHF. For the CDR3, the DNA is TGTGCCAGCAGTCCGGCAGAAAATAATTCACCCCTCCACTTT.